Below, one TCR beta chain is given with its context. What it recognizes is unknown. The source of the sample is a study of T cells in Graves' hyperthyroidism and ophthalmopathy. Regarding the study as a whole: Blood also held most thyroid clonotypes expanded beyond 0.001.

It was RNA transcripts that yielded the amplified TCR beta CDR3 regions. HTBI primers drove first-round RT-PCR of the TCR CDR3. TCRdb fed the multiplex PCR reads into MiXCR, producing one record per CDR3 protein. The repertoire holds roughly 700,000 distinct CDR3 sequences, with about a third as singletons. The study left out patients who had uncontrolled infection, other autoimmune disease, pregnancy or lactation. The diagnoses drew upon clinical symptoms, serum thyroxine and TRAb, thyroid ultrasound and orbital computed tomography. The sequence was collected from a woman aged 40 to 50 with Graves' hyperthyroidism. Sequencing input: blood.

The CDR3 loop is CASRSGQGKSPLHF. The CDR3 region has the DNA TGTGCCAGCAGGTCGGGACAGGGGAAATCACCCCTCCACTTT. The chain is built from TRBV12-3 or TRBV12-4 and TRBJ1-6; 10 nucleotides align to TRBD1. This CDR3 is 14 amino acids long. The V gene end was trimmed by 6 bases and the J gene end by 10 bases; junction bases not matched to a gene: 6.